The clone carrying this T cell receptor (beta chain) has only one observation. TCRdb itself ran the RT-PCR reads through MiXCR, one entry per CDR3 protein. The sample holds 390,000 or so distinct CDR3 sequences, roughly 17% seen once. The entry originates in a study of patients and donors after allogeneic stem cell transplantation. CDR1 SQVTM and CDR2 ANQGSEA come from the germline V gene. V gave up 3 bases and J gave up 9 bases, with 12 bases separating them. The CDR3 runs to 12 residues. V is TRBV29-1 and J is TRBJ2-4; D remains unclear. Sequencing was performed on blood, either unsorted or a sorted T cell fraction (not recorded which). The clonotype originates from a human donor who was either an allogeneic HSCT recipient or a stem cell or donor lymphocyte infusion donor (not recorded which). It is not recorded whose cells these are; they may come from a transplant donor. The CDR3 is CSVDLGWGIQYF. For the CDR3, the DNA is TGCAGCGTTGACCTTGGCTGGGGCATTCAGTACTTC.